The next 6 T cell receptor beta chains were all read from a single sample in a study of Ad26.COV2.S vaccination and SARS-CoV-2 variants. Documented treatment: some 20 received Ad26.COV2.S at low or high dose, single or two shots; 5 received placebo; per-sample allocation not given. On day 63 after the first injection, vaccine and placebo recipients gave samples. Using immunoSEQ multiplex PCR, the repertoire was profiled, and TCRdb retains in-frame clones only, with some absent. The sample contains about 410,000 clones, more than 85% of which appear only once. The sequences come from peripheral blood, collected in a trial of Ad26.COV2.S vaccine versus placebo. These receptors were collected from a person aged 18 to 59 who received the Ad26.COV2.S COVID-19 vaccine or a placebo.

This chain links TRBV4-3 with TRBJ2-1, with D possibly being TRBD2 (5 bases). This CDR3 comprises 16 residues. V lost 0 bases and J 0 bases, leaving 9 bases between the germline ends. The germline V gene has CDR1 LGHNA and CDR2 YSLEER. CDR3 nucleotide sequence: TGCGCCAGCAGCCAAGATCGAGGGCACTCCTACAATGAGCAGTTCTTC. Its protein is CASSQDRGHSYNEQFF.

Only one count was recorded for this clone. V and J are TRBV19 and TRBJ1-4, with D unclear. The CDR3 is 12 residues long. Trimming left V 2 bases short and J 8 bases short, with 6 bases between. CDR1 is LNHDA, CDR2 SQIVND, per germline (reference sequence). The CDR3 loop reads CASSIKEEKLFF. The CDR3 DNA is TGTGCCAGTAGTATAAAGGAGGAAAAACTGTTTTTT.

The CDR3 DNA is TGTGCCAGTAGTATACCAATAAGAACAGGCTATAATTCACCCCTCCACTTT. It specifies CASSIPIRTGYNSPLHF. The V and J genes are TRBV19 and TRBJ1-6, with a tentative D call TRBD1 (5 bases). Germline values: CDR1 LNHDA, CDR2 SQIVND (reference sequence). V gave up 2 bases and J gave up 3 bases, with 14 bases separating them. This CDR3 is built from 17 residues.

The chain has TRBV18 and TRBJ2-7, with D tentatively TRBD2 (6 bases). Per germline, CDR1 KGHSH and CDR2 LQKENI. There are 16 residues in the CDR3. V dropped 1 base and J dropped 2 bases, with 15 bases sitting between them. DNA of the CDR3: TGTGCCAGCTCACCACAAGAGGCGGGGATTACCTACGAGCAGTACTTC. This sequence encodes CASSPQEAGITYEQYF. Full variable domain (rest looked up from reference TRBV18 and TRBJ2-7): NAGVMQNPRHLVRRRGQEARLRCSPMKGHSHVYWYRQLPEEGLKFMVYLQKENIIDESGMPKERFSAEFPKEGPSILRIQQVVRGDSAAYFCASSPQEAGITYEQYFGPGTRLTVT.

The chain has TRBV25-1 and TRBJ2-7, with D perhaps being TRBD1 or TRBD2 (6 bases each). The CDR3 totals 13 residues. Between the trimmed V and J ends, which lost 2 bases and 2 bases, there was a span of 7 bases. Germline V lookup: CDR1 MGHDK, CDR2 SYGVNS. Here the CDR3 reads CASSERGAYEQYF. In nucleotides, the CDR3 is TGTGCCAGCAGTGAAAGGGGGGCCTACGAGCAGTACTTC.

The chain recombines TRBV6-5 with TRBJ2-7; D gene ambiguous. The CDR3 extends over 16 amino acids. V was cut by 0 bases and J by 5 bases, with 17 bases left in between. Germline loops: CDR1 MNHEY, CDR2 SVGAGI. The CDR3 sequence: CASSYSSTVNLDEQYF. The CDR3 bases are TGTGCCAGCAGTTACTCGAGTACAGTGAATTTAGACGAGCAGTACTTC.